The 30 T cell receptor beta chains below were found in one sample sequenced in a study of glioma-infiltrating T cells. Amplification of TCR alpha and beta CDR3 regions from RNA used iRepertoire nested multiplex PCR. MiXCR, applied by TCRdb to the multiplex PCR reads, yields one record per CDR3 protein. The sample holds over 100,000 distinct CDR3 sequences, under 30% seen once. Specimen: glioma tissue, nonneoplastic brain tissue, or PBMCs (not recorded which). All receptors derive from a human donor with low-grade glioma or glioblastoma, undergoing nonglioma brain surgery, or in good health (not recorded which).

V and J are TRBV27 and TRBJ1-1; weak D call: TRBD1 (6 bases). The CDR3 consists of 14 residues. Trimming took 6 bases from V and 4 from J, leaving 15 bases between them. Per germline, CDR1 MNHEY and CDR2 SMNVEV (reference sequence). The CDR3 DNA reads TGTGCCAGCAGATTTCCCAGGGGAACCACTGAAGCTTTCTTT. It yields the protein CASRFPRGTTEAFF.

This clonotype came up many times. The J gene is TRBJ1-1, the V gene TRBV5-1, with a weak D call TRBD1 (5 bases). The CDR3 sequence is 14 residues long. CDR1 SGHRS and CDR2 YFSETQ come from the germline V gene. V was trimmed by 0 bases and J by 8 bases, leaving 14 bases between them. DNA of the CDR3: TGCGCCAGCAGCTTGGGGGGGTCAGGGAGCGAAGCTTTCTTT. It yields the protein CASSLGGSGSEAFF.

The V and J genes are TRBV5-4 and TRBJ1-6; TRBD1 matches 7 bases. Germline CDR1 and CDR2: SGHNT and YYREEE (reference sequence). V dropped 7 bases and J dropped 0; count of bases not matched to a gene: 4. This CDR3 spans 15 amino acids. The CDR3 here is CASSGQSSYNSPLHF. CDR3 in DNA: TGTGCCAGCTCGGGACAGAGCTCCTATAATTCACCCCTCCACTTT.

This clonotype was recorded at least ten times. Relative to the germline gene, one junction end is altered; a read error may explain this. The genes are TRBV29-1 and TRBJ1-1; D gene uncertain. The CDR3 is made up of 10 amino acids. Germline V gene sequence: CDR1 SQVTM, CDR2 ANQGSEA. In DNA form, the CDR3 reads TGCAGCGTTGAAGTTGAAGGCCGTCTCTTT. Translating gives CSVEVEGRLF.

This clonotype was counted ten times or more. The rearrangement uses TRBV6-1 and TRBJ1-5; 8 bases map to TRBD1. V shed 5 bases, J shed 3 bases, and the junction held 6 bases outside the gene matches. The CDR3 is made up of 15 amino acids. The germline V gene encodes CDR1 MNHNS and CDR2 SASEGT. The chain's CDR3 is CASSSRDRLNQPQHF. The CDR3 DNA reads as TGTGCCAGCAGTAGCCGGGACAGGCTCAATCAGCCCCAGCATTTT.

This clonotype was seen ten or more times. The rearrangement links TRBV6-2 or TRBV6-3 to TRBJ2-1; weak D call: TRBD1 (6 bases). Trimming removed 7 bases at V and 0 bases at J, with 19 bases between. Germline loops: CDR1 MNHEY, CDR2 SVGEGT. This CDR3 has 17 residues. The CDR3 sequence is CASKGATQGGSYNEQFF. CDR3 nucleotides: TGTGCCAGCAAAGGAGCAACACAGGGCGGCTCCTACAATGAGCAGTTCTTC.

At least ten counts were recorded for this clonotype. V usage is TRBV25-1 and J usage is TRBJ2-5, with D tentatively TRBD1 (5 bases). The CDR3 loop spans 12 amino acids. The germline V and J ends were trimmed by 7 bases and 4 bases, with 10 bases remaining between them. Germline values: CDR1 MGHDK, CDR2 SYGVNS. CDR3 sequence: CASNSQGETQYF. The CDR3 nucleotides read TGTGCCAGCAACTCGCAGGGAGAGACCCAGTACTTC.

This clonotype came up many times. The rearrangement uses TRBV7-6 and TRBJ2-7; no clear D. Trimming shortened V by 0 bases and J by 4 bases, and 10 bases separated the two germline ends. Looked up from germline, CDR1 is SGHVS and CDR2 is FNYEAQ. The CDR3 loop spans 14 amino acids. The CDR3 reads CASSLAHSLYEQYF. CDR3 nucleotides: TGTGCCAGCAGCTTAGCGCACAGCTTATACGAGCAGTACTTC.

This clonotype was seen more than once but under ten times. The chain recombines TRBV2 with TRBJ2-4, with D uncertain. Trimming removed 4 bases from V and 7 bases from J, with 8 bases in between. The CDR3 consists of 12 residues. Germline V gives CDR1 SNHLY, CDR2 FYNNEI. The CDR3: CASSGNGNIQYF. The CDR3 DNA sequence: TGTGCCAGCAGTGGGAATGGGAACATTCAGTACTTC.

This clonotype was seen only once. J is TRBJ2-7 and V is TRBV2, with a possible D match to TRBD1 (5 bases). The V gene's germline CDR1 is SNHLY and CDR2 FYNNEI. The ends were cut back, 8 bases at V and 5 bases at J, with 13 bases in the middle. The CDR3 runs to 12 residues. CDR3 nucleotide sequence: TGTGCCAGCCGCCTGTTGGACAACGAGCAGTACTTC. This codes for CASRLLDNEQYF.

This clonotype was found many times. This sequence joins TRBV27 and TRBJ2-1, with D perhaps given as TRBD1 or TRBD2 (5 bases each). The CDR3 runs 14 residues. V gave up 5 bases and J gave up 8 bases, with 16 bases separating them. Looked up from germline, CDR1 is MNHEY and CDR2 is SMNVEV (reference sequence). CDR3 region: CASSNRDADDEQFF. The CDR3 DNA follows: TGTGCCAGCAGTAACCGGGACGCCGACGATGAGCAGTTCTTC.

With respect to this clonotype: A much bigger clone sits one base away, suggesting this may be a read error. The chain employs TRBV5-1 and TRBJ2-5, with D unclear. The CDR3 has 15 residues. Per the germline V gene, CDR1 is SGHRS and CDR2 is YFSETQ. V lost 0 bases and J 5 bases, leaving 14 bases between the germline ends. As DNA, the CDR3 is TGCGCCAGCAGCTTGGGGGCAAGACCCAGGGAGACCCAGTACTTC. This sequence encodes CASSLGARPRETQYF.

This clonotype occurred a few times. This chain uses TRBV12-3 or TRBV12-4 with TRBJ1-5; D remains unclear. The CDR3 has 14 residues. Between the trimmed V and J ends, which lost 8 bases and 1 base, there was a span of 12 bases. CDR3 DNA sequence: TGTGCCAGCGGATCGACGGGGAGCAATCAGCCCCAGCATTTT. This sequence encodes CASGSTGSNQPQHF.

This clonotype was counted ten times or more. The rearrangement joins TRBV29-1 to TRBJ2-7; 8 nucleotides match TRBD1. V lost 7 bases to trimming and J lost 5 bases; unmatched junction nucleotides: 7. Germline V CDR1 and CDR2: SQVTM, ANQGSEA. The CDR3 covers 12 residues. The CDR3 protein is CSARGQVDEQYF. In DNA, the CDR3 is TGCAGCGCCCGGGGACAGGTCGACGAGCAGTACTTC.

This clonotype was seen repeatedly, ten times or more. Written as DNA, the CDR3 is TGTGCCAGCAGTTATCAAAATGACAGGGGCTCTGGCTACACCTTC. Protein: CASSYQNDRGSGYTF. This sequence joins TRBV6-5 and TRBJ1-2; TRBD1 aligns across 8 bases. CDR1 and CDR2 from the germline V gene are MNHEY and SVGAGI. V lost 3 bases and J lost 7; bases outside the gene matches: 10. This CDR3 has 15 residues.

This clonotype occurred many times. This chain uses TRBV6-1 with TRBJ2-7; tentatively, D is TRBD1 (6 bases). CDR1 and CDR2 (germline): MNHNS, SASEGT. With 10 bases removed from V and 0 bases from J, the gap between germline ends came to 16 bases. The CDR3 covers 14 residues. The CDR3 bases are TGTGCCACCCTCCGGGACACGAGCTCCTACGAGCAGTACTTC. Protein: CATLRDTSSYEQYF.

This clonotype showed up many times. This rearrangement joins TRBV5-1 to TRBJ2-3; D is perhaps TRBD2 (5 bases). CDR3 length: 15 amino acids. With 2 bases removed from V and 2 bases from J, the gap between germline ends came to 12 bases. Germline CDR1 and CDR2: SGHRS and YFSETQ. CDR3 in amino acids: CASSFSGSDTDTQYF. CDR3 nucleotides: TGCGCCAGCAGCTTTTCGGGATCGGACACAGATACGCAGTATTTT.

This clonotype showed up many times. This sequence joins TRBV4-2 and TRBJ2-6; D perhaps matches TRBD2 (6 bases). CDR1 is LGHNA, CDR2 YNFKEQ, per germline. The ends were cut back, 1 base at V and 0 bases at J, with 13 bases in the middle. The CDR3 spans 18 residues. CDR3 coding DNA: TGTGCCAGCAGCCAAGTAGGAGGGTTTCTCTCTGGGGCCAACGTCCTGACTTTC. This encodes CASSQVGGFLSGANVLTF.

This clonotype has ten or more counts. The V and J genes are TRBV7-2 and TRBJ2-3; 11 bases match TRBD2. The V gene's germline CDR1 is SGHTA and CDR2 FQGNSA. V shed 1 base, J shed 5 bases, and the junction held 8 bases outside the gene matches. There are 17 residues in the CDR3. The CDR3 DNA reads as TGTGCCAGCAGCTTAGGGCTAGCGGGAGGTGGTCAAGATACGCAGTATTTT. Residues: CASSLGLAGGGQDTQYF.

This clonotype showed up many times. This chain uses TRBV10-3 with TRBJ1-3, with 9 positions matching TRBD1. The CDR3 covers 15 residues. The V segment lost 3 bases and the J segment 3 bases; nucleotides outside the gene matches: 3. The V gene's germline CDR1 is ENHRY and CDR2 SYGVKD. The CDR3 coding sequence is TGTGCCATCAGTGATGGACAGGGGTATGGAAACACCATATATTTT. Its protein product is CAISDGQGYGNTIYF.

This clonotype was seen ten or more times. The rearrangement joins TRBV7-9 to TRBJ2-7; D gene ambiguous. This CDR3 region has 14 residues. V dropped 5 bases and J dropped 6 bases, with 17 bases sitting between them. CDR1 and CDR2 (germline): SEHNR, FQNEAQ (reference sequence). The CDR3, as DNA: TGTGCCAGCAGCGCCCGGTCTGGCCCGGGCGAGCAGTACTTC. Its protein product is CASSARSGPGEQYF.

This chain joins TRBV27 and TRBJ2-3; 10 bases agree with TRBD2. V dropped 8 bases and J dropped 0; count of bases not matched to a gene: 11. CDR3 length: 17 residues. CDR1 is MNHEY, CDR2 SMNVEV, per germline (reference sequence). CDR3 sequence (DNA): TGTGCCAGCGAGAGGAAGCGGGAGGGGCCCAGCACAGATACGCAGTATTTT. This gives the protein CASERKREGPSTDTQYF.

In its sample, this clonotype was seen many times. This chain links TRBV28 with TRBJ2-7; D is unclear. The V gene's germline CDR1 is MDHEN and CDR2 SYDVKM. V dropped 2 bases and J dropped 6 bases, with 2 bases sitting between them. This CDR3 is built from 10 residues. The CDR3 DNA follows: TGTGCCAGCAGTTTAATCGAGCAGTACTTC. Encoded protein: CASSLIEQYF.

The table lists this clonotype with many counts. This chain connects TRBV29-1 to TRBJ2-2, with D tentatively TRBD1 (5 bases). V shed 3 bases and J shed 5 bases, with 13 bases lying between them. The CDR3 runs to 14 residues. The V gene's germline CDR1 is SQVTM and CDR2 ANQGSEA. The CDR3 sequence is CSVEAPQGTGELFF. CDR3 sequence (DNA): TGCAGCGTTGAGGCCCCCCAGGGAACCGGGGAGCTGTTTTTT.

This clonotype was found many times. The chain carries TRBV20-1 and TRBJ1-6; possibly TRBD1 for D (6 bases). Germline CDR1 and CDR2: DFQATT and SNEGSKA (reference sequence). There are 14 residues in the CDR3. Trimming took 3 bases from V and 8 from J, leaving 14 bases between them. The CDR3 protein is CSASTGSEDSPLHF. DNA for the CDR3: TGCAGTGCTAGTACAGGGAGCGAGGATTCACCCCTCCACTTT.

There are many counts of this clonotype. This chain uses TRBV18 with TRBJ1-2, with D perhaps matching TRBD1 (5 bases). The CDR3 length is 16 residues. V dropped 3 bases and J dropped 0 bases, with 14 bases sitting between them. Germline V CDR1 and CDR2: KGHSH, LQKENI. This CDR3 is CASSPALGRSNYGYTF. CDR3 DNA: TGTGCCAGCTCACCCGCGCTGGGACGGTCTAACTATGGCTACACCTTC.

This clonotype appeared many times. The rearrangement joins TRBV2 to TRBJ1-2; the D gene is possibly TRBD1 (6 bases). The CDR3 spans 13 residues. V shed 2 bases and J shed 7 bases, with 11 bases lying between them. Germline V gene lookup returns CDR1 SNHLY and CDR2 FYNNEI. CDR3: CASSEQGISGYTF. CDR3 nucleotides: TGTGCCAGCAGTGAACAGGGGATTAGTGGCTACACCTTC.

Concerning this clonotype: One end of the junction is discordant with germline, which a read error may explain. This chain joins TRBV6-2 or TRBV6-3 and TRBJ2-3, with D uncertain. The CDR3 totals 16 residues. Germline CDR1 is MNHEY and CDR2 is SVGEGT. The CDR3 bases are TGTGCCAGCAGACGAATCTGGGGTCCCGTCACAGATACACAGTATTTT. Its protein is CASRRIWGPVTDTQYF.

A single count supports this clonotype. It is unclear where the CDR3 begins or ends on the DNA, so no DNA is shown, and the CDR3 is as TCRdb lists it. This chain links TRBV6-2 or TRBV6-3 with TRBJ2-4; the D call TRBD1 from the table was never checked on the DNA. With termini counted, the CDR3 has 22 amino acids. Germline assignment: CDR1 MNHEY and CDR2 SVGEGT. CDR3 in amino acids: CSSAGGQFNEQFFGPGVDIQYF.

This clonotype was counted ten times or more. This sequence joins TRBV12-3 or TRBV12-4 and TRBJ2-1; either TRBD1 or TRBD2 may fit D (7 bases each). Trimming shortened V by 5 bases and J by 5 bases, and 16 bases separated the two germline ends. The CDR3 has 15 amino acids. CDR3 coding DNA: TGTGCCAGCAGTCCAGGGGGGGGTCGTCACAATGAGCAGTTCTTC. It translates to CASSPGGGRHNEQFF.